The 10 T cell receptor beta chains presented below share a single source sample, sequenced in a study of cytomegalovirus exposure and HLA in healthy donors. The PCR had 60 Vbeta and 13 Jbeta primers. Profiled with immunoSEQ multiplex PCR; TCRdb holds only in-frame clones, not every one. The repertoire consists of some 180,000 clones, with around four fifths occurring once and the leading ten covering over 1.5%. Sequencing was performed on PBMCs. These receptors originate from a man in his forties or fifties in good health and CMV-seropositive.

This chain joins TRBV6-5 and TRBJ1-1, with D possibly being TRBD1 (6 bases). This CDR3 comprises 15 residues. The V gene's germline CDR1 is MNHEY and CDR2 SVGAGI. V lost 1 base and J 1 base, leaving 10 bases between the germline ends. The CDR3 is CASSYLGQQNTEAFF. In DNA, the CDR3 is TGTGCCAGCAGTTACTTAGGACAGCAGAACACTGAAGCTTTCTTT.

This chain joins TRBV25-1 and TRBJ1-6, with 8 bases aligning to TRBD1. The CDR3 consists of 14 residues. V was pared by 5 bases and J by 10 bases, with 7 bases of the junction left unmatched. From germline, CDR1 is MGHDK and CDR2 SYGVNS. In DNA form, the CDR3 reads TGTGCCAGCAGTCAGGGGGCAAACCAATCACCCCTCCACTTT. This sequence encodes CASSQGANQSPLHF. The full variable domain, rest sourced from reference TRBV25-1 and TRBJ1-6, is EADIYQTPRYLVIGTGKKITLECSQTMGHDKMYWYQQDPGMELHLIHYSYGVNSTEKGDLSSESTVSRIRTEHFPLTLESARPSHTSQYLCASSQGANQSPLHFGNGTRLTVT.

This rearrangement joins TRBV6-1 to TRBJ2-7; the D is unclear. The germline CDR1 and CDR2 sequences are MNHNS and SASEGT. This CDR3 comprises 12 residues. The V end was cut by 2 bases, the J end by 4 bases, with 6 bases between. The CDR3, as DNA: TGTGCCAGCAGTGAACTCGCGTACGAGCAGTACTTC. Translated: CASSELAYEQYF.

The chain uses TRBV5-1 and TRBJ2-3; 7 nucleotides match TRBD1. This CDR3 is 14 amino acids long. Germline CDR1 and CDR2: SGHRS and YFSETQ. V shed 4 bases, J shed 5 bases, and the junction held 7 bases outside the gene matches. The CDR3 DNA reads as TGCGCCAGCAGCGTACGACAGGGTCGAGATACGCAGTATTTT. Translation gives CASSVRQGRDTQYF.

The rearrangement uses TRBV18 and TRBJ2-4; D ambiguous. The germline gives CDR1 KGHSH, CDR2 LQKENI. V gave up 6 bases and J gave up 0 bases, with 9 bases separating them. The CDR3 contains 14 residues. CDR3 amino acids: CASSPTLAKNIQYF. CDR3 nucleotides: TGTGCCAGCTCGCCGACACTAGCCAAAAACATTCAGTACTTC. Full variable domain (outside the CDR3, taken from reference TRBV18 and TRBJ2-4): NAGVMQNPRHLVRRRGQEARLRCSPMKGHSHVYWYRQLPEEGLKFMVYLQKENIIDESGMPKERFSAEFPKEGPSILRIQQVVRGDSAAYFCASSPTLAKNIQYFGAGTRLSVL.

The chain joins TRBV5-1 to TRBJ2-7; D possibly corresponds to TRBD1 (6 bases). Germline CDR1 and CDR2: SGHRS and YFSETQ. The CDR3 has 13 residues. The germline V and J ends were trimmed by 5 bases and 5 bases, with 14 bases remaining between them. For the CDR3, the DNA is TGCGCCAGCAGTCCCCTGGCAGGGGACGAGCAGTACTTC. Amino acids: CASSPLAGDEQYF.

This clone has a count of ten or more. This chain joins TRBV11-1 and TRBJ1-1; 8 bases map to TRBD1. Germline assignment: CDR1 SGHAT and CDR2 FQDESV (reference sequence). V was pared by 1 base and J by 8 bases, with 3 bases of the junction left unmatched. This CDR3 spans 13 amino acids. CDR3: CASSLVGDREAFF. The CDR3 nucleotides read TGTGCCAGCAGCTTAGTTGGGGACAGGGAAGCTTTCTTT.

This chain joins TRBV19 and TRBJ2-2; D remains unclear. This CDR3 comprises 15 residues. Per the germline V gene, CDR1 is LNHDA and CDR2 is SQIVND (reference sequence). V lost 5 bases and J lost 2, with 12 bases in between. The chain's CDR3 is CASSRATSNTGELFF. In DNA form, the CDR3 reads TGTGCCAGTAGTCGCGCAACCTCAAACACCGGGGAGCTGTTTTTT.

The chain carries TRBV4-3 and TRBJ1-2; TRBD1 is a possible D gene (6 bases). The CDR3 loop spans 15 amino acids. The V gene's germline CDR1 is LGHNA and CDR2 YSLEER. Deletions cut 5 bases from V and 1 base from J, with 14 bases between. The CDR3 DNA is TGCGCCAGCAGCTCCCGACAGGCAGATAACTATGGCTACACCTTC. Its protein is CASSSRQADNYGYTF.

This chain uses TRBV6-5 with TRBJ2-1; 8 nucleotides match TRBD1. The germline gives CDR1 MNHEY, CDR2 SVGAGI. CDR3 size: 12 residues. V was pared by 10 bases and J by 10 bases, with 9 bases of the junction left unmatched. The chain's CDR3 is CAIRTGPREQFF. CDR3 DNA sequence: TGTGCCATTAGGACAGGGCCAAGGGAGCAGTTCTTC.